Here is one TCR beta chain with its context. This sample was included in a study of T cells after yellow fever vaccination. The CDR3 spans 13 residues. V lost 1 base to trimming and J lost 6 bases; unmatched junction nucleotides: 3. Germline V CDR1 and CDR2: SGHDN, FVKESK. TCRdb re-called the 5' RACE reads through MiXCR, storing one row per CDR3 protein. The data show about 320,000 distinct CDR3 sequences, approximately 4.3% seen once. Sequences were derived from PBMCs, sampled 15 days after the yellow fever booster vaccination. The sequence was obtained from a man aged 18 to 35 who received the YFV17D yellow fever vaccine. This chain uses TRBV14 with TRBJ2-7; 7 bases agree with TRBD1. CDR3 loop: CASSQADRSEQYV. For the CDR3, the DNA is TGTGCCAGCAGCCAAGCGGACAGGAGCGAGCAGTACGTC.